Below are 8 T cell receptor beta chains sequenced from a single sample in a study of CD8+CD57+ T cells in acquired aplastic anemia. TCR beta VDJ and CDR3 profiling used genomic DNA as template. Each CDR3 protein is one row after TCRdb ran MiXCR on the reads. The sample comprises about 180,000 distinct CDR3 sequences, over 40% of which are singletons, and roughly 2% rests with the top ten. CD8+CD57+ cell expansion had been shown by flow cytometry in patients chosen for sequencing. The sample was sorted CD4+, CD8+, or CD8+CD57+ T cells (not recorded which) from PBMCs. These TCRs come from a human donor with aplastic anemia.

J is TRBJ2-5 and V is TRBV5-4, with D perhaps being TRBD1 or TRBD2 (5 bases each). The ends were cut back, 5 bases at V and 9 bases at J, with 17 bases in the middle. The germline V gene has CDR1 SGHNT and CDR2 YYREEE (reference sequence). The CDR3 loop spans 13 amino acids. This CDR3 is CASRPRDQEAQYF. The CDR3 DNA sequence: TGTGCCAGCAGACCTCGGGACCAGGAGGCCCAGTACTTC.

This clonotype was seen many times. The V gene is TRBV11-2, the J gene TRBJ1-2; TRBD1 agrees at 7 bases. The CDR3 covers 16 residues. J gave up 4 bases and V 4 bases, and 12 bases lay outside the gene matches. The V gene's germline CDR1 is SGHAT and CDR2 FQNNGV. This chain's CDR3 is CASSSGSGQLSYGYTF. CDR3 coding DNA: TGTGCCAGCAGCTCCGGCTCGGGACAGCTTTCCTATGGCTACACCTTC.

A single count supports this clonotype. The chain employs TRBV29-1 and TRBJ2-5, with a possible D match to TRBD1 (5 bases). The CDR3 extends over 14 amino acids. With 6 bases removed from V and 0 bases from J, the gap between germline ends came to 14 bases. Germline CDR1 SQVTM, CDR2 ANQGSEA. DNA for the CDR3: TGCAGCGTAATACGACAGAAAGACCAAGAGACCCAGTACTTC. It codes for CSVIRQKDQETQYF.

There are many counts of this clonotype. CDR3 amino acids: CASSIPLAGLSTDTQYF. The CDR3 DNA sequence: TGTGCCAGTAGTATACCCCTAGCGGGGCTTAGCACAGATACGCAGTATTTT. V gene TRBV19 combines with J gene TRBJ2-3, with 9 bases fitting TRBD2. The CDR3 runs to 17 residues. Looked up from germline, CDR1 is LNHDA and CDR2 is SQIVND (reference sequence). V lost 2 bases and J lost 0; bases outside the gene matches: 6.

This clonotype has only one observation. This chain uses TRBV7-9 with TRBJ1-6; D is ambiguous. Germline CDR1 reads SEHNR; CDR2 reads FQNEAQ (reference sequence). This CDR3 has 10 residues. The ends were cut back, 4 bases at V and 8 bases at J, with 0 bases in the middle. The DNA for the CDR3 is TGTGCCAGCAGCTATTCACCCCTCCACTTT. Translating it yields CASSYSPLHF.

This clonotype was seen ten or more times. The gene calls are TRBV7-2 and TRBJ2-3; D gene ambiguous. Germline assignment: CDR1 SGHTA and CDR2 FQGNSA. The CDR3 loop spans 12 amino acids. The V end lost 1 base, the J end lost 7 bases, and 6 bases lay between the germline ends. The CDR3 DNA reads TGTGCCAGCAGCTTAGAAGGGTATACGCAGTATTTT. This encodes CASSLEGYTQYF.

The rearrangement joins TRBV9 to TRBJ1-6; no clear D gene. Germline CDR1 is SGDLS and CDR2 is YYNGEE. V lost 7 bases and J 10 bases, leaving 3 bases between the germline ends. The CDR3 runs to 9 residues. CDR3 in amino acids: CASGSPLHF. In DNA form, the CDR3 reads TGTGCCAGCGGCTCACCCCTCCACTTT.

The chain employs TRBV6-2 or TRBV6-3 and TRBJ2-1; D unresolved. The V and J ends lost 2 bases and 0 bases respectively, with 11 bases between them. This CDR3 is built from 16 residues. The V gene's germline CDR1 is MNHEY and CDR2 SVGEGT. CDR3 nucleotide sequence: TGTGCCAGCAGTTACCAAAAACCGAGCTCCTACAATGAGCAGTTCTTC. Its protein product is CASSYQKPSSYNEQFF.